This T cell receptor (beta chain) derives from a study of cytomegalovirus exposure and HLA in healthy donors. Overall study results and limits: Cytomegalovirus-associated status was assigned to 150 or so TCR beta chains. Testing in vitro showed a few CMV-associated chains specific for CMV antigens. Cytomegalovirus status, reportedly, was diagnosed with high specificity and sensitivity by the classifier. Immune exposure was documented only through CMV serostatus.

Trimming pared 1 base from V and 11 bases from J, leaving 13 bases between. Germline V gene data show CDR1 as SGHDN and CDR2 as FVKESK. The CDR3 covers 13 residues. Primers for the PCR totalled 60 Vbeta and 13 Jbeta. Generated by immunoSEQ multiplex PCR, the TCRdb table keeps only in-frame clones and is missing some. The sample consists of about 120,000 clones, around 60% of them appearing once. This clone appeared once. Its target is not known. This sequence originates from a man in his forties or fifties in good health and CMV-seropositive. Sample: PBMCs. The rearrangement links TRBV14 to TRBJ2-3; D perhaps matches TRBD2 (5 bases). The CDR3 region is CASSQAGIVGQYF. The CDR3 nucleotides read TGTGCCAGCAGCCAAGCCGGGATCGTGGGGCAGTATTTT. Complete variable domain (other parts from reference TRBV14 and TRBJ2-3): EAGVTQFPSHSVIEKGQTVTLRCDPISGHDNLYWYRRVMGKEIKFLLHFVKESKQDESGMPNNRFLAERTGGTYSTLKVQPAELEDSGVYFCASSQAGIVGQYFGPGTRLTVL.